This T cell receptor beta chain was sequenced during a study of blood T cell repertoires in COVID-19. Study-level background: Both acute and convalescent COVID-19 samples were obtained from the United States, Italy and Spain. Sample material is recorded as cDNA or gDNA derived from T cells, B-cell-depleted T cells, or PBMCs.

The CDR3 is 14 residues long. V was pared by 0 bases and J by 4 bases, with 7 bases between. The V gene's germline CDR1 is SGDLS and CDR2 YYNGEE. Original handling: Reference gene primer amplification in the assay estimated nucleated cell counts. Assay used: immunoSEQ multiplex PCR; TCRdb lists only in-frame clones, some missing. That table is the source of V, J and clone size, and D and trimming were worked out from the DNA. Found here are around 220,000 clones, 86% of them singletons; the top ten hold about 2%. The sequenced sample was peripheral blood. The V and J genes are TRBV9 and TRBJ2-2; TRBD2 is a possible D gene (5 bases). The TCR sequence derives from a woman in her forties or fifties with acute or convalescent COVID-19. The CDR3 DNA follows: TGTGCCAGCAGCGTAGGGGGAGCCACCGGGGAGCTGTTTTTT. Its protein is CASSVGGATGELFF.